The 28 T cell receptor beta chains listed next were all sequenced from one sample in a study of cytomegalovirus exposure and HLA in healthy donors. PCR employed 60 Vbeta and 13 Jbeta primers. Assay: immunoSEQ multiplex PCR; the TCRdb copy retains only in-frame clones and omits some. The sample records about 210,000 clones, roughly 82% being singletons. The specimen sequenced was PBMCs. These receptors originate from a middle-aged man in good health and CMV-seropositive.

The chain is built from TRBV10-3 and TRBJ2-5, with 15 bases that match TRBD2. Germline lookup yields CDR1 ENHRY and CDR2 SYGVKD. The V gene end was trimmed by 2 bases and the J gene end by 5 bases; junction bases not matched to a gene: 9. This CDR3 is 18 amino acids long. CDR3 coding DNA: TGTGCCATCAGTGAGGGGACTAGCGGGAGGCCGGGGTTGGAGACCCAGTACTTC. It yields the protein CAISEGTSGRPGLETQYF.

The V and J genes are TRBV6-1 and TRBJ2-7; 7 positions match TRBD2. The CDR3 consists of 12 residues. Germline V gene lookup returns CDR1 MNHNS and CDR2 SASEGT. Losses at the gene ends were 5 bases for V and 7 bases for J; bases not matched to a gene: 5. The CDR3 DNA sequence: TGTGCCAGCAGTCAGGCAGCGGGAGAGCAGTACGTC. Residues: CASSQAAGEQYV.

This chain links TRBV13 with TRBJ2-1, with 9 bases lining up with TRBD2. The CDR3 has 15 residues. CDR1 is PRHDT and CDR2 is FYEKMQ in the germline V gene (reference sequence). The V gene end was trimmed by 5 bases and the J gene end by 9 bases; junction bases not matched to a gene: 11. DNA for the CDR3: TGTGCCAGCAGCGATGGACTAGCGCCCGTTGGTGAGCAGTTCTTC. It codes for CASSDGLAPVGEQFF.

CDR3 bases: TGTGCCAGCAGCGGCGGGGGGGCGGGGCGAAGAAACACCATATATTTT. Translating it yields CASSGGGAGRRNTIYF. V usage is TRBV7-2 and J usage is TRBJ1-3, with D perhaps TRBD1 (6 bases). Germline-derived CDR1 and CDR2 are SGHTA and FQGNSA. The CDR3 is 16 amino acids. Trimming shortened V by 5 bases and J by 5 bases, and 19 bases separated the two germline ends. Full variable domain (rest looked up from reference TRBV7-2 and TRBJ1-3): GAGVSQSPSNKVTEKGKDVELRCDPISGHTALYWYRQSLGQGLEFLIYFQGNSAPDKSGLPSDRFSAERTGGSVSTLTIQRTQQEDSAVYLCASSGGGAGRRNTIYFGEGSWLTVV.

The V gene is TRBV4-1, the J gene TRBJ2-7; D not resolved. With 4 bases removed from V and 2 bases from J, the gap between germline ends came to 12 bases. The CDR3 runs to 14 residues. Germline-derived CDR1 and CDR2 are MGHRA and YSYEKL. The CDR3 DNA sequence: TGCGCCAGCAGCCGTCAACAAGAAACCTACGAGCAGTACTTC. Translated: CASSRQQETYEQYF.

The rearrangement uses TRBV28 and TRBJ2-2, with 8 bases fitting TRBD2. Germline V gene lookup returns CDR1 MDHEN and CDR2 SYDVKM. The CDR3 consists of 15 residues. The J segment lost 2 bases and the V segment lost 4 bases, leaving 3 bases of the junction unmatched. The CDR3 loop reads CASSYGGVNTGELFF. DNA for the CDR3: TGTGCCAGCAGTTACGGGGGGGTTAACACCGGGGAGCTGTTTTTT.

The CDR3 protein is CASSNTGHGNTIYF. CDR3 nucleotides: TGTGCCAGTAGTAACACAGGGCACGGAAACACCATATATTTT. The chain has TRBV19 and TRBJ1-3; maybe TRBD1 (6 bases). Per germline, CDR1 LNHDA and CDR2 SQIVND (reference sequence). The CDR3 consists of 14 residues. V was trimmed by 4 bases and J by 4 bases, leaving 11 bases between them.

DNA for the CDR3: TGCGCCAGCAGTGAGCCCTTCAATCAGCCCCAGCATTTT. It translates to CASSEPFNQPQHF. The chain links TRBV10-2 to TRBJ1-5; the D is unclear. The CDR3 length is 13 residues. Trimming took 2 bases from V and 3 from J, leaving 5 bases between them. CDR1 is WSHSY and CDR2 is SAAADI in the germline V gene.

The V gene is TRBV7-9, the J gene TRBJ1-1; tentative D call: TRBD1 (5 bases). The length of the CDR3 is 18 residues. Trimming cost V 3 bases and J 6 bases, with 26 bases left between them. CDR1 and CDR2 (germline): SEHNR, FQNEAQ (reference sequence). The CDR3 is CASSFSPEPDSPAPEAFF. DNA of the CDR3: TGTGCCAGCAGCTTTTCACCCGAACCCGACAGCCCCGCACCTGAAGCTTTCTTT.

The gene calls are TRBV11-2 and TRBJ2-5; D remains ambiguous. Trimming left V 0 bases short and J 2 bases short, with 10 bases between. The CDR3 contains 15 residues. Germline CDR1 reads SGHAT; CDR2 reads FQNNGV. The CDR3: CASSLDWAEQETQYF. The CDR3 DNA is TGTGCCAGCAGCTTAGATTGGGCAGAACAAGAGACCCAGTACTTC.

The V call is TRBV2, the J call TRBJ2-6, with 8 bases that match TRBD1. With 4 bases clipped from V and 0 bases from J, the junction kept 2 bases outside the gene matches. This CDR3 is 16 amino acids long. Per the germline V gene, CDR1 is SNHLY and CDR2 is FYNNEI. The CDR3 DNA is TGTGCCAGCAGTGGGGACAGGTTCTCTGGGGCCAACGTCCTGACTTTC. This gives the protein CASSGDRFSGANVLTF. The variable domain in full, completed from reference TRBV2 and TRBJ2-6, reads EPEVTQTPSHQVTQMGQEVILRCVPISNHLYFYWYRQILGQKVEFLVSFYNNEISEKSEIFDDQFSVERPDGSNFTLKIRSTKLEDSAMYFCASSGDRFSGANVLTFGAGSRLTVL.

The genes are TRBV25-1 and TRBJ2-2; 8 bases map to TRBD1. V trimming: 4 bases; J trimming: 6 bases; junction bases outside the gene matches: 4. The CDR3 has 14 amino acids. CDR1 MGHDK and CDR2 SYGVNS come from the germline V gene. Written as DNA, the CDR3 is TGTGCCAGCAGTGGGACAGGGTTCCCCGGGGAGCTGTTTTTT. Protein sequence: CASSGTGFPGELFF.

The chain couples TRBV29-1 to TRBJ2-7; maybe TRBD1 (6 bases). This CDR3 spans 12 amino acids. Germline values: CDR1 SQVTM, CDR2 ANQGSEA. Trimming left V 7 bases short and J 1 base short, with 11 bases between. The CDR3 loop reads CSAADSSYEQYF. The CDR3, as DNA: TGCAGCGCCGCGGACAGTTCCTACGAGCAGTACTTC.

This chain uses TRBV18 with TRBJ2-1, with 10 bases aligning to TRBD2. CDR1 KGHSH and CDR2 LQKENI come from the germline V gene. V lost 3 bases to trimming and J lost 5 bases; unmatched junction nucleotides: 4. The CDR3 is 15 amino acids. CDR3 sequence (DNA): TGTGCCAGCTCACCGGGACTAGCGATCGACAATGAGCAGTTCTTC. It translates to CASSPGLAIDNEQFF.

The chain employs TRBV29-1 and TRBJ1-2, with D maybe TRBD1 (6 bases). Trimming left V 0 bases short and J 4 bases short, with 21 bases between. The length of the CDR3 is 17 residues. Germline V gene lookup returns CDR1 SQVTM and CDR2 ANQGSEA. In DNA, the CDR3 is TGCAGCGTTGAAGATCTATTCGGGGGGGCGAGCGGCTATGGCTACACCTTC. Amino acid sequence: CSVEDLFGGASGYGYTF.

This clone has a count of ten or more. The chain carries TRBV2 and TRBJ2-1, with 8 bases fitting TRBD1. CDR3 length equals 15 residues. With V trimmed by 3 bases and J by 7 bases, 8 bases remained unmatched. Germline V lookup: CDR1 SNHLY, CDR2 FYNNEI. CDR3: CASSDQGQVGNEQFF. The CDR3 region has the DNA TGTGCCAGCAGTGACCAGGGACAGGTTGGGAATGAGCAGTTCTTC. Looking up the rest from reference TRBV2 and TRBJ2-1 gives the full variable domain: EPEVTQTPSHQVTQMGQEVILRCVPISNHLYFYWYRQILGQKVEFLVSFYNNEISEKSEIFDDQFSVERPDGSNFTLKIRSTKLEDSAMYFCASSDQGQVGNEQFFGPGTRLTVL.

The chain has TRBV9 and TRBJ1-6; D may be TRBD1 (6 bases). With 4 bases removed from V and 8 bases from J, the gap between germline ends came to 10 bases. The CDR3 runs 13 residues. Germline CDR1 is SGDLS and CDR2 is YYNGEE. CDR3 nucleotides: TGTGCCAGCAGCCATAGACAGGATTCACCCCTCCACTTT. Protein product: CASSHRQDSPLHF.

V usage is TRBV11-2 and J usage is TRBJ2-7; D remains unclear. The germline V gene has CDR1 SGHAT and CDR2 FQNNGV. The V end was cut by 1 base, the J end by 3 bases, with 10 bases between. The CDR3 extends over 14 amino acids. The CDR3 region is CASSLVAGDYEQYV. CDR3 nucleotide sequence: TGTGCCAGCAGCTTAGTTGCCGGAGACTACGAGCAGTACGTC.

The CDR3 region is CSTDRGGGAFF. CDR3 DNA sequence: TGCAGCACCGACAGGGGGGGAGGGGCTTTCTTT. The V and J genes are TRBV29-1 and TRBJ1-1, with 9 bases that match TRBD1. The germline CDR1 and CDR2 sequences are SQVTM and ANQGSEA. J gave up 11 bases and V 8 bases, and 9 bases lay outside the gene matches. The CDR3 is 11 amino acids.

V and J are TRBV19 and TRBJ2-1, with D perhaps TRBD2 (6 bases). This CDR3 is built from 14 residues. Germline CDR1 and CDR2: LNHDA and SQIVND (reference sequence). Trimming pared 11 bases from V and 5 bases from J, leaving 19 bases between. CDR3 amino acids: CAASGGFFNNEQFF. CDR3 coding DNA: TGTGCCGCCAGTGGAGGGTTCTTTAACAATGAGCAGTTCTTC.

The chain uses TRBV6-5 and TRBJ1-5; D not certain. This CDR3 is 15 amino acids long. The V end was cut by 5 bases, the J end by 3 bases, with 14 bases between. The germline V gene has CDR1 MNHEY and CDR2 SVGAGI. CDR3 DNA: TGTGCCAGCAGTCAAACGCCGACTGTCAATCAGCCCCAGCATTTT. Translated: CASSQTPTVNQPQHF.

By share of the sample, this clone is medium-sized (0.01 to 0.1%). The chain links TRBV29-1 to TRBJ1-1; D uncertain. The CDR3 sequence is 13 residues long. Germline assignment: CDR1 SQVTM and CDR2 ANQGSEA. V was shortened by 4 bases and J by 4 bases, with 13 bases between the two germline ends. CDR3 bases: TGCAGCGTTGCTTACACGGGATCCACTGAAGCTTTCTTT. Encoded protein: CSVAYTGSTEAFF.

The genes are TRBV6-1 and TRBJ2-4, with TRBD2 matching over 9 bases. The length of the CDR3 is 15 residues. Germline V gene sequence: CDR1 MNHNS, CDR2 SASEGT. The V and J ends lost 2 bases and 1 base, in that order; junction bases with no gene match: 0. Here the CDR3 DNA reads TGTGCCAGCAGTGAACTAGCGGGGGCCAAAAACATTCAGTACTTC. It is translated as CASSELAGAKNIQYF.

The chain joins TRBV21-1 to TRBJ2-1; the D call TRBD2 from the table was never checked on the DNA. TRBV21-1 is termed a pseudogene. This CDR3 has 15 amino acids. CDR3 sequence (DNA): TGTGCCAGCAACAGGCGGGGACTTTGCTACAATGAGCAGTTCTTC. It encodes CASNRRGLCYNEQFF.

The V and J genes are TRBV5-1 and TRBJ2-4; 8 bases agree with TRBD2. Trimming took 0 bases from V and 5 from J; bases not matched to a gene: 10. The germline gives CDR1 SGHRS, CDR2 YFSETQ. The CDR3 is 17 residues long. CDR3 in DNA: TGCGCCAGCAGCTTGGCCCCTGGTAGCGGGACGCAAAACATTCAGTACTTC. Amino acids: CASSLAPGSGTQNIQYF. Together with reference TRBV5-1 and TRBJ2-4, the CDR3 gives the full variable domain: KAGVTQTPRYLIKTRGQQVTLSCSPISGHRSVSWYQQTPGQGLQFLFEYFSETQRNKGNFPGRFSGRQFSNSRSEMNVSTLELGDSALYLCASSLAPGSGTQNIQYFGAGTRLSVL.

The chain uses TRBV29-1 and TRBJ1-1; possibly TRBD1 for D (6 bases). The CDR3 sequence is 14 residues long. Germline CDR1 reads SQVTM; CDR2 reads ANQGSEA. The ends were cut back, 5 bases at V and 3 bases at J, with 16 bases in the middle. The CDR3 spells CSVLEGGKDTEAFF. Written as DNA, the CDR3 is TGCAGCGTTTTAGAGGGGGGGAAGGACACTGAAGCTTTCTTT.

The chain uses TRBV7-9 and TRBJ2-7, with 8 bases lining up with TRBD2. V was pared by 5 bases and J by 3 bases, with 6 bases of the junction left unmatched. The length of the CDR3 is 14 residues. Germline assignment: CDR1 SEHNR and CDR2 FQNEAQ (reference sequence). CDR3 loop: CASSRTGGVYEQYV. As DNA, the CDR3 is TGTGCCAGCAGCCGCACCGGGGGGGTCTACGAGCAGTACGTC.

Points on this clone: Its ends do not fully match the called genes, so a read error is possible. The chain joins TRBV7-9 to TRBJ2-7; 10 nucleotides agree with TRBD2. The CDR3 loop spans 14 amino acids. Per the germline V gene, CDR1 is SEHNR and CDR2 is FQNEAQ (reference sequence). The CDR3 region has the DNA TGTGCCAGCAGCCTAGCGGGAGTGATTGACGAGCAGTACTTC. Residues: CASSLAGVIDEQYF.